The 21 T cell receptor beta chains given below trace back to one sample, sequenced in a study of T cells in localized non-small cell lung cancer. Only in-frame clones appear in the TCRdb table, and some are missing; sequencing was by immunoSEQ multiplex PCR. The table has under 30,000 clones, less than 90% seen once. Sequencing used peripheral blood, obtained before any cancer treatment. These receptors originate from a female donor over 55 with stage I lung adenocarcinoma.

This clone was seen once. The chain combines TRBV6-6 with TRBJ2-1; tentative D call: TRBD2 (6 bases). The CDR3 runs 14 residues. Germline-derived CDR1 and CDR2 are MNHNY and SVGAGI (reference sequence). With 5 bases removed from V and 4 bases from J, the gap between germline ends came to 12 bases. The CDR3 bases are TGTGCCAGCAGTGGGGGGACTGTTTACAATGAGCAGTTCTTC. Its protein product is CASSGGTVYNEQFF.

The CDR3 sequence: CASSPEVGETQYF. The CDR3 region has the DNA TGTGCCAGCAGCCCCGAGGTCGGCGAGACCCAGTACTTC. This rearrangement joins TRBV7-9 to TRBJ2-5; D is ambiguous. This CDR3 comprises 13 residues. Trimming removed 5 bases from V and 5 bases from J, with 12 bases in between. Germline V lookup: CDR1 SEHNR, CDR2 FQNEAQ (reference sequence).

V is TRBV5-6 and J is TRBJ2-1, with TRBD2 as a possible D gene (6 bases). Germline V lookup: CDR1 SGHDT, CDR2 YYEEEE. With 1 base removed from V and 2 bases from J, the gap between germline ends came to 13 bases. This CDR3 comprises 16 residues. The CDR3 DNA reads TGTGCCAGCAGCTTGTTCGGGGGTCTCACCTACAATGAGCAGTTCTTC. Its protein is CASSLFGGLTYNEQFF. The complete variable domain, with remaining parts taken from reference TRBV5-6 and TRBJ2-1, reads DAGVTQSPTHLIKTRGQQVTLRCSPKSGHDTVSWYQQALGQGPQFIFQYYEEEERQRGNFPDRFSGHQFPNYSSELNVNALLLGDSALYLCASSLFGGLTYNEQFFGPGTRLTVL.

This sequence joins TRBV13 and TRBJ2-7; D remains unclear. With 4 bases removed from V and 1 base from J, the gap between germline ends came to 2 bases. The CDR3 has 11 residues. Looked up from germline, CDR1 is PRHDT and CDR2 is FYEKMQ (reference sequence). This CDR3 is CASSSSYEQYF. CDR3 nucleotide sequence: TGTGCCAGCAGCTCTTCCTACGAGCAGTACTTC.

This rearrangement joins TRBV5-4 to TRBJ1-2; TRBD1 matches 10 bases. The CDR3 is 16 residues long. Germline assignment: CDR1 SGHNT and CDR2 YYREEE (reference sequence). J gave up 4 bases and V 4 bases, and 10 bases lay outside the gene matches. CDR3 DNA sequence: TGTGCCAGCAGCATAGGACAGGGGGTTTCCCTCTATGGCTACACCTTC. This translates into CASSIGQGVSLYGYTF. Variable domain in full (rest from reference TRBV5-4 and TRBJ1-2): ETGVTQSPTHLIKTRGQQVTLRCSSQSGHNTVSWYQQALGQGPQFIFQYYREEENGRGNFPPRFSGLQFPNYSSELNVNALELDDSALYLCASSIGQGVSLYGYTFGSGTRLTVV.

The rearrangement uses TRBV29-1 and TRBJ2-7, with 14 nucleotides matching TRBD2. This CDR3 contains 15 residues. The J segment lost 4 bases and the V segment lost 5 bases, leaving 7 bases of the junction unmatched. The germline V gene has CDR1 SQVTM and CDR2 ANQGSEA. The chain's CDR3 is CSVRGGTSGRYEQYF. In nucleotides, the CDR3 is TGCAGCGTTCGGGGGGGGACTAGCGGGAGATACGAGCAGTACTTC.

The V and J genes are TRBV2 and TRBJ2-2; no clear D. This CDR3 is built from 12 residues. Germline loops: CDR1 SNHLY, CDR2 FYNNEI. Trimming removed 8 bases at V and 5 bases at J, with 9 bases between. The CDR3 bases are TGTGCCAGCCATTTTCTTACCGGGGAGCTGTTTTTT. Its protein product is CASHFLTGELFF.

The chain recombines TRBV7-2 with TRBJ2-5, with D hard to call. Germline V gene lookup returns CDR1 SGHTA and CDR2 FQGNSA. The CDR3 length is 12 residues. Trimming shortened V by 5 bases and J by 5 bases, and 9 bases separated the two germline ends. The CDR3 protein is CASSPRSETQYF. The CDR3 DNA is TGTGCCAGCAGCCCCCGCAGTGAGACCCAGTACTTC.

The chain uses TRBV10-1 and TRBJ1-2, with no clear D. The CDR3 is 13 residues long. From germline, CDR1 is WNHNN and CDR2 SYGVQD (reference sequence). V lost 3 bases and J lost 7, with 12 bases in between. CDR3 DNA: TGCGCCAGCAGTGAAACCCAGATGGGTGGCTACACCTTC. Translated: CASSETQMGGYTF.

The J gene is TRBJ1-1, the V gene TRBV5-1, with 9 bases matching TRBD1. Germline CDR1 is SGHRS and CDR2 is YFSETQ. Unmatched junction bases numbered 8, after V lost 2 bases and J lost 6 bases. There are 15 residues in the CDR3. The CDR3 loop reads CASSFGRTGVPEAFF. The CDR3 DNA reads as TGCGCCAGCAGCTTCGGTAGGACAGGGGTACCTGAAGCTTTCTTT.

This sequence joins TRBV5-8 and TRBJ2-5; unclear D gene. Per germline, CDR1 SGHTS and CDR2 YDEGEE. Trimming stripped 3 bases from V and 0 bases from J, with 9 bases between. This CDR3 is 14 amino acids long. Written as DNA, the CDR3 is TGTGCCAGCAGCTATGGGTTTAACCAAGAGACCCAGTACTTC. Its translation is CASSYGFNQETQYF.

A single count supports this clone. CDR3 region: CASRSTGSEGKLFF. CDR3 nucleotides: TGCGCCAGCAGATCCACAGGGTCGGAAGGAAAACTGTTTTTT. The chain links TRBV5-1 to TRBJ1-4, with a possible D match to TRBD1 (6 bases). The germline V and J ends were trimmed by 5 bases and 10 bases, with 18 bases remaining between them. CDR1 and CDR2 (germline): SGHRS, YFSETQ. This CDR3 region has 14 residues.

This clone was seen a single time. This CDR3 is missing its conserved last phenylalanine or tryptophan, likely due to a read error. The limits of the CDR3 on the DNA are not certain, so only TCRdb's listed CDR3 is given. The J gene is TRBJ1-1, the V gene TRBV7-5. TRBV7-5 represents a pseudogene. The CDR3 adds up to 10 amino acids, both ends counted. Here the CDR3 reads CARSLESSRL.

The rearrangement links TRBV7-2 to TRBJ2-5; no reliable D call. Trimming cost V 5 bases and J 4 bases, with 17 bases left between them. CDR3 length equals 15 residues. Looked up from germline, CDR1 is SGHTA and CDR2 is FQGNSA. CDR3 region: CASSPQSDPRETQYF. The CDR3, as DNA: TGTGCCAGCAGCCCTCAGAGCGATCCGCGAGAGACCCAGTACTTC.

This clone was detected once. The gene calls are TRBV18 and TRBJ2-7, with TRBD1 matching over 9 bases. J gave up 3 bases and V 0 bases, and 0 bases lay outside the gene matches. The CDR3 consists of 14 residues. Germline V gene sequence: CDR1 KGHSH, CDR2 LQKENI. The CDR3 reads CASSPPTGGYEQYF. Here the CDR3 DNA reads TGTGCCAGCTCACCACCGACAGGGGGCTACGAGCAGTACTTC. The full variable domain, completed using reference TRBV18 and TRBJ2-7, is NAGVMQNPRHLVRRRGQEARLRCSPMKGHSHVYWYRQLPEEGLKFMVYLQKENIIDESGMPKERFSAEFPKEGPSILRIQQVVRGDSAAYFCASSPPTGGYEQYFGPGTRLTVT.

Written as DNA, the CDR3 is TGTGCCAGCAGCGTAGGGGGAGGGAGAGGGGAGCTGTTTTTT. Encoded protein: CASSVGGGRGELFF. The chain couples TRBV9 to TRBJ2-2, with 7 nucleotides matching TRBD2. Looked up from germline, CDR1 is SGDLS and CDR2 is YYNGEE. There are 14 residues in the CDR3. V shed 0 bases and J 8 bases; nucleotides not matched to a gene: 4.

This clone was seen only a few times. The V and J genes are TRBV5-5 and TRBJ1-3; TRBD1 might be the D (5 bases). V dropped 0 bases and J dropped 3 bases, with 10 bases sitting between them. This CDR3 has 15 residues. Looked up from germline, CDR1 is SGHKS and CDR2 is YYEKEE (reference sequence). CDR3 in DNA: TGTGCCAGCAGCTTGGGGATGACAGATGGAAACACCATATATTTT. Translation gives CASSLGMTDGNTIYF.

This chain connects TRBV10-2 to TRBJ1-6, with a possible D match to TRBD1 (5 bases). V lost 10 bases, J lost 7 bases, and 17 bases lay in between. The CDR3 has 14 amino acids. The germline V gene has CDR1 WSHSY and CDR2 SAAADI. DNA for the CDR3: TGCGCCACCCTGAGGGGAGGGAGGAATTCACCCCTCCACTTT. Translating gives CATLRGGRNSPLHF.

J is TRBJ2-7 and V is TRBV4-1, with no clear D. The CDR3 has 14 residues. Trimming removed 1 base from V and 6 bases from J, with 13 bases in between. CDR1 is MGHRA, CDR2 YSYEKL, per germline. CDR3 region: CASSQVVGLGEQYF. Here the CDR3 DNA reads TGCGCCAGCAGCCAAGTAGTAGGGCTAGGCGAGCAGTACTTC.

The sample holds a few counts of this clone. The chain uses TRBV27 and TRBJ1-5; D is possibly TRBD1 (6 bases). Germline V gene data show CDR1 as MNHEY and CDR2 as SMNVEV (reference sequence). This CDR3 is built from 13 residues. The ends were cut back, 8 bases at V and 3 bases at J, with 11 bases in the middle. The CDR3 sequence: CASRGQYNQPQHF. The CDR3 nucleotides read TGTGCCAGCCGCGGACAGTACAATCAGCCCCAGCATTTT.

The chain combines TRBV28 with TRBJ2-3, with unresolved D. The V gene lost 7 bases and the J gene lost 6 bases, with 11 bases spanning the gap. The CDR3 consists of 12 residues. The germline V gene encodes CDR1 MDHEN and CDR2 SYDVKM. This chain's CDR3 is CASNTGWDTQYF. CDR3 sequence (DNA): TGTGCCAGCAACACGGGTTGGGATACGCAGTATTTT.